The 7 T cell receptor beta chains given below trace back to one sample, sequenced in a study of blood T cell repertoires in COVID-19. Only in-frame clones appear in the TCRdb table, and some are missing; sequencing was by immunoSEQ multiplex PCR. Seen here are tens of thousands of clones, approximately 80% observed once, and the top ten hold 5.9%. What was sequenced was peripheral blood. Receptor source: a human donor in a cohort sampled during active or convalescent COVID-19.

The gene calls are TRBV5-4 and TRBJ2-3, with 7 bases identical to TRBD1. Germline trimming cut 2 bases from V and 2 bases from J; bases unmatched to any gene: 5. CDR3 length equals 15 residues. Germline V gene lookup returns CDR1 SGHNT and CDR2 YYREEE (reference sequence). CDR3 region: CASSFRQGYTDTQYF. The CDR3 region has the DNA TGTGCCAGCAGCTTTAGACAGGGTTACACAGATACGCAGTATTTT. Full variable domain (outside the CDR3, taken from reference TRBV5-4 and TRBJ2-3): ETGVTQSPTHLIKTRGQQVTLRCSSQSGHNTVSWYQQALGQGPQFIFQYYREEENGRGNFPPRFSGLQFPNYSSELNVNALELDDSALYLCASSFRQGYTDTQYFGPGTRLTVL.

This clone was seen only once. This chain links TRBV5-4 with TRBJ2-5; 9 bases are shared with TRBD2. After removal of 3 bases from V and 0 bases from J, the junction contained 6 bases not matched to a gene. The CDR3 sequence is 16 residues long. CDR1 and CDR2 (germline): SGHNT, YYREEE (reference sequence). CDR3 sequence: CASSSQRGAYQETQYF. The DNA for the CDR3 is TGTGCCAGCAGCTCACAGCGGGGGGCCTACCAAGAGACCCAGTACTTC.

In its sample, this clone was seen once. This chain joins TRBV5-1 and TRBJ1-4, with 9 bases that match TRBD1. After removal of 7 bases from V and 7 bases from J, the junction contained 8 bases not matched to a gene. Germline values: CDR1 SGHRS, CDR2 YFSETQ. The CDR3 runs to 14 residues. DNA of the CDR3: TGCGCCAGCGGAACCGGGACAGGGCGTGAAAAACTGTTTTTT. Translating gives CASGTGTGREKLFF. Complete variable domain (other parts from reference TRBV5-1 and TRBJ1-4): KAGVTQTPRYLIKTRGQQVTLSCSPISGHRSVSWYQQTPGQGLQFLFEYFSETQRNKGNFPGRFSGRQFSNSRSEMNVSTLELGDSALYLCASGTGTGREKLFFGSGTQLSVL.

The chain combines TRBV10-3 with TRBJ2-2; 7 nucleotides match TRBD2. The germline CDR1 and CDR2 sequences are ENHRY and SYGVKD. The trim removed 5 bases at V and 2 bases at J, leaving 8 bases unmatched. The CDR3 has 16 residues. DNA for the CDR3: TGTGCCATCAGTCCGATAGCGGGCGAAAACACCGGGGAGCTGTTTTTT. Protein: CAISPIAGENTGELFF.

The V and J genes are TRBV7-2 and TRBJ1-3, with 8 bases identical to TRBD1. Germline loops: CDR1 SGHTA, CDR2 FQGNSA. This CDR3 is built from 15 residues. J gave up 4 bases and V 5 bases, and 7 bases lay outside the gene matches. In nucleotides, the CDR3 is TGTGCCAGCAGCCTTACAGGGGGAGGGGGAAACACCATATATTTT. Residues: CASSLTGGGGNTIYF.

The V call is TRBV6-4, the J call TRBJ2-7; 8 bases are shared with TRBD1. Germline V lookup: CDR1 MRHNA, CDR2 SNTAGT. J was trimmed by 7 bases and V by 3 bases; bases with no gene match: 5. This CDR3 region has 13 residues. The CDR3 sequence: CASSDQGAGEQYF. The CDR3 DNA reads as TGTGCCAGCAGTGATCAGGGGGCGGGGGAGCAGTACTTC.

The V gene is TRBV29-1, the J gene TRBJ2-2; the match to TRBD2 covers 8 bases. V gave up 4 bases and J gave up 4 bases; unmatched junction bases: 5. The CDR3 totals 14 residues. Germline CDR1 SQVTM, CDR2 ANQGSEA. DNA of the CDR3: TGCAGCGTTGTGTGGCGGGGGGTCACCGGGGAGCTGTTTTTT. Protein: CSVVWRGVTGELFF.